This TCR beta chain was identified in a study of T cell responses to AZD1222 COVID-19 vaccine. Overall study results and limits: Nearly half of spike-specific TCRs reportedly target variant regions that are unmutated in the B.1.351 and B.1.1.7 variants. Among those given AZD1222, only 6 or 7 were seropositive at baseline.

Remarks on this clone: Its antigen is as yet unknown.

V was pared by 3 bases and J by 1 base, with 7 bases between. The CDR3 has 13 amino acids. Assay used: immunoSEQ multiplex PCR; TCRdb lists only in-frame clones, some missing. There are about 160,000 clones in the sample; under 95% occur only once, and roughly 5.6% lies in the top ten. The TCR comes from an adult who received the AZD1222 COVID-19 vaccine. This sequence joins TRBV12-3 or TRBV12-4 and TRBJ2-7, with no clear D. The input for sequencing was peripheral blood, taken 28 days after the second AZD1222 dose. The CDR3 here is CASSFPASYEQYF. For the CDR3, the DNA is TGTGCCAGCAGTTTTCCAGCTTCCTACGAGCAGTACTTC.